The 3 T cell receptor beta chains listed next were all sequenced from one sample in a study of post-analysis software for immune sequencing data. Study outcomes and limitations: With TRBV5-6, TRBV5-1 and TRBV20-1 included, about five TRBV segments were more frequent in patients than in controls.

Unique molecular identifiers tagged the TCR beta cDNA libraries. Using its own MiXCR run on the PCR reads, TCRdb lists one record per CDR3 protein. The table shows approximately 690,000 distinct CDR3 sequences, with over 45% occurring only once. These receptors' antigens are unknown. The sample taken for sequencing was blood. These receptors originate from a girl aged 2 to 9 with multiple sclerosis.

The chain couples TRBV29-1 to TRBJ2-1; 9 bases line up with TRBD1. Trimming at V came to 5 bases and at J to 8 bases, leaving 7 bases not matched to a gene. The CDR3 length is 13 residues. The germline gives CDR1 SQVTM, CDR2 ANQGSEA. The chain's CDR3 is CSVKPTGGDEQFF. As DNA, the CDR3 is TGCAGCGTTAAACCGACAGGGGGGGATGAGCAGTTCTTC.

The gene calls are TRBV6-6 and TRBJ1-2, with 8 bases fitting TRBD1. From germline, CDR1 is MNHNY and CDR2 SVGAGI (reference sequence). The trim removed 4 bases at V and 4 bases at J, leaving 8 bases unmatched. The CDR3 contains 15 residues. The CDR3 spells CASSSQGASRYGYTF. CDR3 bases: TGTGCCAGCAGTTCTCAGGGGGCCAGCCGCTATGGCTACACCTTC.

The chain is built from TRBV29-1 and TRBJ2-5; 7 bases agree with TRBD1. CDR1 is SQVTM and CDR2 is ANQGSEA in the germline V gene. CDR3 size: 14 residues. V lost 1 base and J lost 1; bases outside the gene matches: 3. CDR3 in amino acids: CSVEGGQFQETQYF. CDR3 nucleotides: TGCAGCGTTGAAGGGGGACAGTTCCAAGAGACCCAGTACTTC.